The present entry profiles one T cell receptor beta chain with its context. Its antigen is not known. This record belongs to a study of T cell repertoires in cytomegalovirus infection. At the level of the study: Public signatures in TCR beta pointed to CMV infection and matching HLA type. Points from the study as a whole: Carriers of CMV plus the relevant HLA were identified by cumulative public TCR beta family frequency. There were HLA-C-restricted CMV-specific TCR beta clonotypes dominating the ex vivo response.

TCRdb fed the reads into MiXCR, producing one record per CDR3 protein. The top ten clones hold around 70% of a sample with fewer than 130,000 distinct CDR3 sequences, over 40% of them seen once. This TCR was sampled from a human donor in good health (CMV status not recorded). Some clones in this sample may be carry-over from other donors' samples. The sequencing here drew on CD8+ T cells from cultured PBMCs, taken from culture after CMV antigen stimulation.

The CDR3 DNA reads as TGTGCCAGCAGCCAGGAAGAGGGGGCGAACACCGGGGAGCTGTTTTTT. It is translated as CASSQEEGANTGELFF. The chain carries TRBV4-2 and TRBJ2-2; D possibly corresponds to TRBD1 (6 bases). V was trimmed by 3 bases and J by 0 bases, leaving 11 bases between them. This CDR3 is built from 16 residues. The V gene's germline CDR1 is LGHNA and CDR2 YNFKEQ.